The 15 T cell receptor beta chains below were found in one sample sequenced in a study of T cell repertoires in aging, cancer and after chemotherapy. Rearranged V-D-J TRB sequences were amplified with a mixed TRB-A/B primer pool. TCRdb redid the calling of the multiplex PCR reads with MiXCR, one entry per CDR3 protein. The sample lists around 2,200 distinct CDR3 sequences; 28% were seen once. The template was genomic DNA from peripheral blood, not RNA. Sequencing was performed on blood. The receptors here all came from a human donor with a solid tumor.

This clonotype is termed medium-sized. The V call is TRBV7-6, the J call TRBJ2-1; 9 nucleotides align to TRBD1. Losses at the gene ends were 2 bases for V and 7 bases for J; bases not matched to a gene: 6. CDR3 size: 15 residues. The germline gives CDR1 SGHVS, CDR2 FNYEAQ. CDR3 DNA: TGTGCCAGCAGCTTAACGACAGGGGGTTGGAATGAGCAGTTCTTC. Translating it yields CASSLTTGGWNEQFF.

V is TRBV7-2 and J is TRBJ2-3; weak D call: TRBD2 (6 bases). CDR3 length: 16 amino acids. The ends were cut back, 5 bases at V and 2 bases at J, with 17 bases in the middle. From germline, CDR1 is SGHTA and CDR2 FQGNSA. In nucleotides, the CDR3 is TGTGCCAGCAGCCCGCAACCCGGACTACTCACAGATACGCAGTATTTT. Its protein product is CASSPQPGLLTDTQYF.

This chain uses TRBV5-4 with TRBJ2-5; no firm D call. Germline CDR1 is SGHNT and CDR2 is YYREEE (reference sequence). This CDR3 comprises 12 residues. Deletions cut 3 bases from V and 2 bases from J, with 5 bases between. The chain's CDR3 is CASSYIQETQYF. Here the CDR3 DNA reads TGTGCCAGCAGCTACATACAAGAGACCCAGTACTTC.

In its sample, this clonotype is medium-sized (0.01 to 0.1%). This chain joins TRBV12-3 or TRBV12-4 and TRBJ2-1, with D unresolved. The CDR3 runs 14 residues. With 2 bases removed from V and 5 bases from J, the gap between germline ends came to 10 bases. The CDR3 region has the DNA TGTGCCAGCAGTTTATTGCTAGTTAACAATGAGCAGTTCTTC. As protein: CASSLLLVNNEQFF.

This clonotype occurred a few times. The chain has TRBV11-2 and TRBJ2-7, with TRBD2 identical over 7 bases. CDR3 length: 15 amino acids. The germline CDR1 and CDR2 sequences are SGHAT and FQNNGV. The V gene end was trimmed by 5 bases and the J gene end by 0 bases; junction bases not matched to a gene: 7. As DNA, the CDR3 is TGTGCCAGCAGCGCGTGGGGAGGGAGCTCCTACGAGCAGTACTTC. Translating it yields CASSAWGGSSYEQYF.

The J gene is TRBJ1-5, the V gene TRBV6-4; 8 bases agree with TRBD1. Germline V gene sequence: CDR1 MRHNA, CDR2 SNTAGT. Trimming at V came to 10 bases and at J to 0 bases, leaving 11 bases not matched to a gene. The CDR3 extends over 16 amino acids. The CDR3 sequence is CATPTGASLSNQPQHF. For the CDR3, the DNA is TGTGCCACCCCGACAGGGGCTTCCCTTAGCAATCAGCCCCAGCATTTT.

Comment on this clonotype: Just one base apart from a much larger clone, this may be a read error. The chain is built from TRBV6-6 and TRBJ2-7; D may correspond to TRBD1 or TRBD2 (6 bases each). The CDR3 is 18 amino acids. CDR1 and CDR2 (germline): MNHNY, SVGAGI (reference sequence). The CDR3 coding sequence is TGTGCCAGCAGTGAAGCGCGGATGGCGGGGACACAGTCCTACGAGAAGTACTTC. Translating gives CASSEARMAGTQSYEKYF.

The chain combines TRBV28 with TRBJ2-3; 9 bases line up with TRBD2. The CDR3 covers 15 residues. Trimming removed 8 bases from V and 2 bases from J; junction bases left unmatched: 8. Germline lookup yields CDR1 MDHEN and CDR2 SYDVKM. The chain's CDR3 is CASVGGGAVTDTQYF. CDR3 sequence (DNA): TGTGCCAGCGTGGGCGGGGGGGCCGTCACAGATACGCAGTATTTT.

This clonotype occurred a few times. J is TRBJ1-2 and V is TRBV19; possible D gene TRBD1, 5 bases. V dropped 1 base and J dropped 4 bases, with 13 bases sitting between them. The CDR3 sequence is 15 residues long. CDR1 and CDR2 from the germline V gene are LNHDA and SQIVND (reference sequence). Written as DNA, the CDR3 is TGTGCCAGTAGTATAGGGCGACAGTCACTCTATGGCTACACCTTC. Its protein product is CASSIGRQSLYGYTF.

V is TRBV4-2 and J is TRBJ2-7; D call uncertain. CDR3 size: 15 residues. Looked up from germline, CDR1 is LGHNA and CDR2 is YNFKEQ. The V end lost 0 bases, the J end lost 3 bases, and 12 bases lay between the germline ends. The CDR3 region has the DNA TGTGCCAGCAGCCAAGATTTGGCGCCCAACTACGAGCAGTACTTC. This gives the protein CASSQDLAPNYEQYF.

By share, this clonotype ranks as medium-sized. CDR3 bases: TGTGCCAGCAGTCGTGCCGGGACAGCGACCAATCAGCCCCAGCATTTT. Its protein product is CASSRAGTATNQPQHF. The chain employs TRBV6-5 and TRBJ1-5; TRBD1 aligns across 7 bases. V shed 5 bases, J shed 3 bases, and the junction held 10 bases outside the gene matches. The CDR3 consists of 16 residues. Germline V gene lookup returns CDR1 MNHEY and CDR2 SVGAGI.

The CDR3 loop is CASLSGRGWTEAFF. For the CDR3, the DNA is TGTGCCAGCCTGAGCGGGAGGGGATGGACTGAAGCTTTCTTT. This chain uses TRBV6-2 or TRBV6-3 with TRBJ1-1; perhaps TRBD1 as D (5 bases). Per the germline V gene, CDR1 is MNHEY and CDR2 is SVGEGT. The CDR3 is made up of 14 amino acids. Trimming shortened V by 8 bases and J by 5 bases, and 18 bases separated the two germline ends.

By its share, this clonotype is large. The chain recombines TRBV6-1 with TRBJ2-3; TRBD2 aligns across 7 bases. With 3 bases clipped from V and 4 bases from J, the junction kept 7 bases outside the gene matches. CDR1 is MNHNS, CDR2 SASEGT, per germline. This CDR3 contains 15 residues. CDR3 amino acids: CASSDMGGNADTQYF. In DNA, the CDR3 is TGTGCCAGCAGTGACATGGGAGGGAACGCAGATACGCAGTATTTT.

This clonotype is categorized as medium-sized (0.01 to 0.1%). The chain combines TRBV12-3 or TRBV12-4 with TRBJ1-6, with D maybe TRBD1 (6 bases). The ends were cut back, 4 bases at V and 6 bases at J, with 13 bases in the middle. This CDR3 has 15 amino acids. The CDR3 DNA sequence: TGTGCCAGCAGTTCCCGGACAGTGCCTAATTCACCCCTCCACTTT. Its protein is CASSSRTVPNSPLHF.

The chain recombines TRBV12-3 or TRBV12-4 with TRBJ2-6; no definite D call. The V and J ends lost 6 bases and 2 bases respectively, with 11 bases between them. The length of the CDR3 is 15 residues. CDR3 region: CASSSHRPGANVLTF. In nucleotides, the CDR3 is TGTGCCAGCAGCTCACACAGACCTGGGGCCAACGTCCTGACTTTC.